Below, 4 T cell receptor beta chains from the same sample are listed, as sequenced in a study of blood T cell repertoires in COVID-19. Method: immunoSEQ multiplex PCR; TCRdb's copy keeps in-frame clones and lacks some. This sample has under 350,000 clones, with 75% to 95% found just once. Specimen: peripheral blood. The source is a woman aged 25 to 39 with COVID-19, enrolled during active disease.

The CDR3 region has the DNA TGTGCCAGTAGTATAGACTTCTACAATGAGCAGTTCTTC. Translating it yields CASSIDFYNEQFF. This sequence joins TRBV19 and TRBJ2-1; D ambiguous. V shed 0 bases and J shed 3 bases, with 3 bases lying between them. Germline V gene lookup returns CDR1 LNHDA and CDR2 SQIVND (reference sequence). The CDR3 is made up of 13 amino acids.

The genes are TRBV3-1 (or the pseudogene TRBV3-2) and TRBJ1-4; maybe TRBD1 (6 bases). Germline assignment: CDR1 LGHDT and CDR2 YNNKEL (reference sequence). V dropped 1 base and J dropped 4 bases, with 10 bases sitting between them. CDR3 length equals 15 residues. CDR3 DNA: TGTGCCAGCAGCCAAGGGACAGACTTTAATGAAAAACTGTTTTTT. Translated: CASSQGTDFNEKLFF.

In the case of this clone: In the same sample, other DNA sequences code for this CDR3. The chain has TRBV3-1 (or the pseudogene TRBV3-2) and TRBJ2-3; 12 bases match TRBD2. V trimming: 4 bases; J trimming: 2 bases; junction bases outside the gene matches: 1. CDR1 is LGHDT and CDR2 is YNNKEL in the germline V gene (reference sequence). The CDR3 is 15 amino acids. The CDR3 DNA is TGTGCCAGCAGCCCTAGCGGGAGGGCCACAGATACGCAGTATTTT. Its translation: CASSPSGRATDTQYF.

The chain's CDR3 is CASSQEVAGNNQPQHF. CDR3 sequence (DNA): TGCGCCAGCAGCCAAGAAGTGGCAGGAAACAATCAGCCCCAGCATTTT. The chain uses TRBV4-1 and TRBJ1-5; D remains ambiguous. V was cut by 0 bases and J by 3 bases, with 12 bases left in between. Germline V CDR1 and CDR2: MGHRA, YSYEKL. The CDR3 totals 16 residues.